This TCR beta chain was profiled in a study of a mutant IDH1 vaccine in newly diagnosed glioma. About the study: Radiotherapy alone preceded vaccination by 4-6 weeks; alternatively, vaccination started with temozolomide cycles.

Details on this clone: Its cognate antigen is unknown.

Trimming pared 0 bases from V and 9 bases from J, leaving 16 bases between. The germline gives CDR1 SGHNT, CDR2 YYREEE (reference sequence). There are 14 residues in the CDR3. Time point of the sample: week 47, end of study. Every vaccination contained 300 ug of the mutant IDH1 20-mer peptide and was paired with topical imiquimod. The table came from immunoSEQ multiplex PCR; TCRdb's copy has only in-frame clones and leaves some out. The sample carries about 94,000 clones, approximately 89% recorded once. The sample in question was PBMCs, obtained from a glioma patient whose treatment included an IDH1 peptide vaccine. This TCR came from a woman in her fifties or sixties with glioma. J is TRBJ2-7 and V is TRBV5-4; TRBD1 is a possible D gene (7 bases). The CDR3 spells CASSLAGGGGGQYF. CDR3 sequence (DNA): TGTGCCAGCAGCTTGGCAGGGGGAGGCGGCGGGCAGTACTTC.